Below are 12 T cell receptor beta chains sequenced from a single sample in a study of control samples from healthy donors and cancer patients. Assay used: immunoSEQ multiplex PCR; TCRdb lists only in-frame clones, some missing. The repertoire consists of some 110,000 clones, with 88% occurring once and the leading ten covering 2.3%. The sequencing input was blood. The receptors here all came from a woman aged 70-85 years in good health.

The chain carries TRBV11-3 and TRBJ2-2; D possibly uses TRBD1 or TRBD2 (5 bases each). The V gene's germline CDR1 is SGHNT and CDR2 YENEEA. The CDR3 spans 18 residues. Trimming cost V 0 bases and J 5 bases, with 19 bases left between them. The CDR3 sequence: CASSLDPQVVGATGELFF. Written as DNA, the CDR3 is TGTGCCAGCAGCTTAGATCCCCAAGTGGTCGGGGCGACCGGGGAGCTGTTTTTT. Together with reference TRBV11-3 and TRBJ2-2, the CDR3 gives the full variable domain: EAGVVQSPRYKIIEKKQPVAFWCNPISGHNTLYWYLQNLGQGPELLIRYENEEAVDDSQLPKDRFSAERLKGVDSTLKIQPAELGDSAVYLCASSLDPQVVGATGELFFGEGSRLTVL.

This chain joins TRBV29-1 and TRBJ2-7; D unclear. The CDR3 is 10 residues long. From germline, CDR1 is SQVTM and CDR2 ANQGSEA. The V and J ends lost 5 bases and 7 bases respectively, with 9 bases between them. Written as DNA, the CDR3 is TGCAGCGTTCACGAGGATGAGCAGTACTTC. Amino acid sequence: CSVHEDEQYF.

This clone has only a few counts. The CDR3 region is CASSTDPAGVGELFF. The DNA for the CDR3 is TGTGCCAGCAGTACTGACCCCGCGGGTGTCGGGGAGCTGTTTTTT. This rearrangement joins TRBV6-5 to TRBJ2-2; D is perhaps TRBD2 (5 bases). The ends were cut back, 5 bases at V and 7 bases at J, with 17 bases in the middle. This CDR3 region has 15 residues. CDR1 MNHEY and CDR2 SVGAGI come from the germline V gene.

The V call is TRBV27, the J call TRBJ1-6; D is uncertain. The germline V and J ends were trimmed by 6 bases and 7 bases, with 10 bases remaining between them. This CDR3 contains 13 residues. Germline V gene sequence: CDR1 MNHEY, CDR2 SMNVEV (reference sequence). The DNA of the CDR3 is TGTGCCAGCAGGGTAATACAGAATTCACCCCTCCACTTT. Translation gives CASRVIQNSPLHF.

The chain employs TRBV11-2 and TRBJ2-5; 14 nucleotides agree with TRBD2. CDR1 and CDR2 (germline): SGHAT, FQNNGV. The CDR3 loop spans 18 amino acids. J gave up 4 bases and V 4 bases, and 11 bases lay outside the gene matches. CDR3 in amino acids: CASSSTRTSGGILETQYF. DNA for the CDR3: TGTGCCAGCAGCTCTACGAGGACTAGCGGGGGGATCTTAGAGACCCAGTACTTC.

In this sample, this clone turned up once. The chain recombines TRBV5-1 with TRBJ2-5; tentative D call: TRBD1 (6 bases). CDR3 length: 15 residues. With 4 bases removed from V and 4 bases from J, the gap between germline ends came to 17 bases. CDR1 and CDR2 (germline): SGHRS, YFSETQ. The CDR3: CASSKAGERRETQYF. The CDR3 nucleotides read TGCGCCAGCAGCAAGGCAGGGGAGAGAAGAGAGACCCAGTACTTC.

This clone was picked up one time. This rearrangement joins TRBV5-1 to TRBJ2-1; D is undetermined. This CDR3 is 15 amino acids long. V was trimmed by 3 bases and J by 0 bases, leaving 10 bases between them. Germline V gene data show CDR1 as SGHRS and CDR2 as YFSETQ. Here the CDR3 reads CASSSAQSSYNEQFF. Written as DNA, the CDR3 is TGCGCCAGCAGCTCTGCCCAATCCTCCTACAATGAGCAGTTCTTC.

CDR3 sequence: CASSEREYQPQHF. The DNA of the CDR3 is TGTGCCAGCAGTGAGAGGGAGTATCAGCCCCAGCATTTT. The J gene is TRBJ1-5, the V gene TRBV6-1; D ambiguous. The CDR3 contains 13 residues. Germline V gene data show CDR1 as MNHNS and CDR2 as SASEGT. V lost 3 bases to trimming and J lost 5 bases, with 8 bases between them.

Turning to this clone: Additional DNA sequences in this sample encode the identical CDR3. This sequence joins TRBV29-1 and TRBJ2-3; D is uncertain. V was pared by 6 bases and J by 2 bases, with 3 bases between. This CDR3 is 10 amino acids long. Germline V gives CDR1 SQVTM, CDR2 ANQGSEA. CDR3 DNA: TGCAGCGTGGACACAGATACGCAGTATTTT. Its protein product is CSVDTDTQYF.

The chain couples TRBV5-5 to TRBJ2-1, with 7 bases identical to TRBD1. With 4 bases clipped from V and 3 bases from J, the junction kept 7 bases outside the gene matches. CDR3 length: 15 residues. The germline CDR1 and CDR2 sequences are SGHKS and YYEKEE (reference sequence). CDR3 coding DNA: TGTGCCAGCAGCCAAACCTGGGACAGCTACAATGAGCAGTTCTTC. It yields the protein CASSQTWDSYNEQFF.

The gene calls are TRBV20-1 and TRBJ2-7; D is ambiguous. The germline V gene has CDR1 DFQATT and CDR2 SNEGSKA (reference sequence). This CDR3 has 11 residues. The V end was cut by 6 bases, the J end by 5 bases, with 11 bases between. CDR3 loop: CSAPGRDEQYF. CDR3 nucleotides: TGCAGTGCCCCGGGTCGGGACGAGCAGTACTTC.

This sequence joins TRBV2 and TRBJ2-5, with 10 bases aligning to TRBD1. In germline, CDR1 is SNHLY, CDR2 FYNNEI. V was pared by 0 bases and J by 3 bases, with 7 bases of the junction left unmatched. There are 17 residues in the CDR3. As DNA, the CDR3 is TGTGCCAGCAGTGAAGCGGCCGGGACAGGGGCTGAAGAGACCCAGTACTTC. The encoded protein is CASSEAAGTGAEETQYF.